This TCR beta chain was obtained from a study of shared clonotypes between healthy human individuals. Regarding the study as a whole: Sampling covered nothing but blood. Tissue TCR repertoires likely differ from those found in blood. It was the few donors that limited the genetic and exposure-history diversity represented.

Sequencing was at deep level. With ten immunoSEQ deep assay plates, unsorted PBMC DNA underwent sequencing. Clones were read by immunoSEQ multiplex PCR, and TCRdb kept only the in-frame ones, dropping some. The repertoire holds about 470,000 clones, with roughly three quarters as singletons. V was clipped by 3 bases and J by 3 bases; unmatched bases: 6. Germline loops: CDR1 MRHNA, CDR2 SNTAGT. This CDR3 contains 16 residues. This clone was detected a few times. The antigen is unknown. Sequenced sample: PBMCs. This sequence joins TRBV6-4 and TRBJ2-3; TRBD2 matches 10 bases. The TCR was taken from a woman aged 40 to 55 in good health. Some clones in this sample may be carry-over from other donors' samples. The CDR3 DNA follows: TGTGCCAGCAGTGAATCTAGCGGGAGTGGAACAGATACGCAGTATTTT. Residues: CASSESSGSGTDTQYF.